Sequencing of this TCR beta chain was carried out in a study of blood T cell repertoires in COVID-19. About the study: T cells, B-cell-depleted T cells, or PBMCs supplied cDNA or gDNA.

The V gene lost 0 bases and the J gene lost 18 bases, with 18 bases spanning the gap. Germline V lookup: CDR1 LNHNV, CDR2 YYDKDF (reference sequence). The CDR3 is made up of 14 amino acids. Ages ranged from about 18 to 89 years, with residence in about 23 US areas. Cohorts were based on clinical histories the participants reported. Authors' processing steps: Reference gene primer amplification in the assay estimated nucleated cell counts. Measured with immunoSEQ multiplex PCR; TCRdb has only the in-frame clones, and not every one. That table supplies the V and J calls and clone size; D and trimming were determined from the DNA. The repertoire consists of some 180,000 clones, with 79% occurring once and the leading ten covering around 17%.

J is TRBJ1-6 and V is TRBV15; D not resolved. This receptor was identified in a woman in her seventies in a cohort exposed to, infected with or recovered from COVID-19 (not recorded which). The sequenced sample consisted of PBMCs or T cells enriched from blood (not recorded which). CDR3 residues: CATSRETPGGSSHF. The CDR3 nucleotides are TGTGCCACCAGCAGAGAAACCCCCGGCGGATCGAGCCACTTT.